This TCR beta chain was captured by sequencing in a study of T cell responses to AZD1222 COVID-19 vaccine. General study results and limits: CD4 TCRs covered the whole spike, strongest at regions 160-218 and 743-854.

As for this clone: Its antigen is undetermined.

The ends were cut back, 5 bases at V and 4 bases at J, with 15 bases in the middle. The CDR3 has 15 residues. Germline loops: CDR1 LNHDA, CDR2 SQIVND (reference sequence). Libraries were prepared by immunoSEQ multiplex PCR; TCRdb keeps only in-frame clonotypes and omits some of them. The sample has tens of thousands of clones, about 90% seen once. The V gene is TRBV19, the J gene TRBJ1-5; weak D call: TRBD1 (5 bases). The receptor was isolated from an adult in good health. The sample was peripheral blood, taken on day 0 of MenACWY control vaccination. The CDR3 DNA sequence: TGTGCCAGTAGTGCCCTCGGGACGGGTAATCAGCCCCAGCATTTT. Translated: CASSALGTGNQPQHF.